Sequencing of this T cell receptor beta chain was carried out in a study of OX40 agonist ivuxolimab in advanced cancers. Looking at the study overall: Patients treated during dose escalation were battling hepatocellular carcinoma, melanoma, renal cell or head and neck cancer. The eligibility criteria allowed prior anti-PD-1, anti-PD-L1 or anti-CTLA-4 therapy, and 40% had some.

Profiled with immunoSEQ multiplex PCR; TCRdb holds only in-frame clones, not every one. This sample has more than 9,500 clones; under 85% occur once, and the top ten carry 15% to 20%. Of note for this clone: Its specificity is unknown.

Broader study findings: More expanded clones were found, on average, in CD8+ than in CD4+ T cells.

Between the trimmed V and J ends, which lost 0 bases and 6 bases, there was a span of 13 bases. CDR1 and CDR2 (germline): SGDLS, YYNGEE. The CDR3 length is 14 residues. Patients had blood sampled at baseline and again on cycle 4 day 1 and cycle 7 day 1. This chain joins TRBV9 and TRBJ2-7; D uncertain. Sequenced material: CD4+ or CD8+ T cells sorted from blood, taken in a trial of the OX40 agonist ivuxolimab. The receptor was isolated from an adult with an advanced solid tumor such as melanoma, head and neck, liver or kidney cancer. CDR3 bases: TGTGCCAGCAGCGTAGAGGCCAATGTCGCCGAGCAGTACTTC. This codes for CASSVEANVAEQYF.